A single sample is the source of the 6 T cell receptor beta chains below, sequenced in a study of breast tumors, draining lymph nodes, adjacent tissues. The lymph nodes were axillary draining lymph nodes from breast cancer patients. TCRdb independently ran MiXCR on the multiplex PCR reads; one entry per CDR3 protein. The sample consists of 83,000 or so distinct CDR3 sequences, 15% to 20% of them appearing once. Sequencing was carried out using axillary lymph node tissue. These receptors originate from a female donor with breast cancer. Some clones in this sample may be carry-over from other donors' samples.

The CDR3 bases are TGTGCCAGCAGCTTAGGGACTGGGAGGGGGAGCACCAAAAGCCCCTACGAGCAGTACTTC. It encodes CASSLGTGRGSTKSPYEQYF. This sequence joins TRBV7-8 and TRBJ2-7; possible D gene TRBD2, 7 bases. Germline assignment: CDR1 SGHVS and CDR2 FQNEAQ. V was cut by 1 base and J by 2 bases, with 27 bases left in between. CDR3 length: 20 residues.

Many counts were recorded for this clonotype. J is TRBJ2-4 and V is TRBV20-1; D remains unclear. Trimming removed 3 bases from V and 0 bases from J, with 9 bases in between. Germline V lookup: CDR1 DFQATT, CDR2 SNEGSKA (reference sequence). This CDR3 is 14 amino acids long. CDR3 amino acids: CSASEELAKNIQYF. The CDR3 region has the DNA TGCAGTGCTAGTGAAGAACTAGCCAAAAACATTCAGTACTTC.

The rearrangement joins TRBV28 to TRBJ1-2, with 8 bases fitting TRBD1. Per the germline V gene, CDR1 is MDHEN and CDR2 is SYDVKM. V shed 5 bases and J 1 base; nucleotides not matched to a gene: 6. The CDR3 has 15 amino acids. The CDR3 is CASSIGQGRNYGYTF. In nucleotides, the CDR3 is TGTGCCAGCAGTATTGGACAGGGCCGTAACTATGGCTACACCTTC.

This clonotype was found many times. The V and J genes are TRBV12-3 or TRBV12-4 and TRBJ2-3; TRBD2 matches at 12 bases. The CDR3 runs 15 residues. V trimming: 1 base; J trimming: 5 bases; junction bases outside the gene matches: 1. The CDR3, as DNA: TGTGCCAGCAGTTTAGTGGGACTAGCGGGAGATACGCAGTATTTT. Translated, it gives CASSLVGLAGDTQYF.

This clonotype was observed at least ten times. V gene TRBV6-2 or TRBV6-3 combines with J gene TRBJ2-5; D is perhaps TRBD1 or TRBD2 (5 bases each). The CDR3 consists of 15 residues. The germline V and J ends were trimmed by 4 bases and 5 bases, with 17 bases remaining between them. CDR1 is MNHEY, CDR2 SVGEGT, per germline. This chain's CDR3 is CASSFAGTLGETQYF. CDR3 in DNA: TGTGCCAGCAGTTTCGCCGGGACCCTCGGGGAGACCCAGTACTTC.

This clonotype was counted many times. The rearrangement joins TRBV7-6 to TRBJ2-5; 7 nucleotides match TRBD2. Trimming took 1 base from V and 7 from J; bases not matched to a gene: 3. The CDR3 totals 13 residues. Germline lookup yields CDR1 SGHVS and CDR2 FNYEAQ. The CDR3 sequence: CASSLVASGTQYF. In nucleotides, the CDR3 is TGTGCCAGCAGCTTAGTGGCTAGCGGGACCCAGTACTTC.